This entry lists 21 T cell receptor beta chains sequenced from one sample in a study of cytomegalovirus exposure and HLA in healthy donors. Researchers ran the PCR with 60 Vbeta and 13 Jbeta primers. Only in-frame clones appear in the TCRdb table, and some are missing; sequencing was by immunoSEQ multiplex PCR. Of approximately 170,000 clones in the sample, roughly 77% are singletons; the top ten hold over 4%. The sample taken for sequencing was PBMCs. These receptors were taken from a young man in good health and CMV-seropositive.

The chain uses TRBV5-4 and TRBJ2-5; tentatively, D is TRBD1 (5 bases). The germline V gene has CDR1 SGHNT and CDR2 YYREEE (reference sequence). The CDR3 is 10 residues long. Trimming shortened V by 4 bases and J by 9 bases, and 7 bases separated the two germline ends. DNA of the CDR3: TGTGCCAGCAGCCAGGGTGCCCAGTACTTC. Translating gives CASSQGAQYF.

The CDR3 coding sequence is TGTGCCAGCAGTTTGAGGGGGCCAGGCTATGGCTACACCTTC. Residues: CASSLRGPGYGYTF. The gene calls are TRBV28 and TRBJ1-2; 7 positions match TRBD1. The junction had 5 bases not matched to a gene; V was cut back by 3 bases and J by 4 bases. The CDR3 is 14 amino acids. CDR1 and CDR2 from the germline V gene are MDHEN and SYDVKM.

In this sample, this clone turned up a few times. This chain links TRBV6-1 with TRBJ2-7, with 10 bases matching TRBD1. The CDR3 is 15 amino acids. Germline assignment: CDR1 MNHNS and CDR2 SASEGT. V trimming: 6 bases; J trimming: 2 bases; junction bases outside the gene matches: 7. As DNA, the CDR3 is TGTGCCAGCAGCCACGGACAGGGGGTTACCTACGAGCAGTACTTC. Translated: CASSHGQGVTYEQYF.

About this clone: Germline and junction disagree at one end, which may indicate a read error. This CDR3 reads CSSSLSYSNQPQHF. CDR3 nucleotide sequence: TGTTCCAGCAGCTTATCTTATAGCAATCAGCCCCAGCATTTT. The J gene is TRBJ1-5, the V gene TRBV7-9; D is ambiguous. This CDR3 is built from 14 residues. Germline V gene sequence: CDR1 SEHNR, CDR2 FQNEAQ (reference sequence).

J is TRBJ2-3 and V is TRBV29-1; 7 bases line up with TRBD2. There are 13 residues in the CDR3. CDR1 is SQVTM and CDR2 is ANQGSEA in the germline V gene. The V gene end was trimmed by 5 bases and the J gene end by 1 base; junction bases not matched to a gene: 3. CDR3 amino acids: CSVRAGGTDTQYF. Written as DNA, the CDR3 is TGCAGCGTTCGGGCGGGGGGCACAGATACGCAGTATTTT.

The V and J genes are TRBV19 and TRBJ2-4, with a tentative D call TRBD1 (6 bases). With 3 bases removed from V and 1 base from J, the gap between germline ends came to 13 bases. From germline, CDR1 is LNHDA and CDR2 SQIVND (reference sequence). This CDR3 region has 16 residues. The CDR3 sequence is CASSIPGDGAKNIQYF. CDR3 coding DNA: TGTGCCAGTAGTATCCCAGGGGATGGGGCCAAAAACATTCAGTACTTC. Complete variable domain (other parts from reference TRBV19 and TRBJ2-4): DGGITQSPKYLFRKEGQNVTLSCEQNLNHDAMYWYRQDPGQGLRLIYYSQIVNDFQKGDIAEGYSVSREKKESFPLTVTSAQKNPTAFYLCASSIPGDGAKNIQYFGAGTRLSVL.

This clone was seen a single time. This chain connects TRBV5-1 to TRBJ2-1, with TRBD2 matching over 14 bases. This CDR3 region has 20 residues. V lost 4 bases, J lost 0 bases, and 12 bases stayed unmatched. The germline gives CDR1 SGHRS, CDR2 YFSETQ. The CDR3 bases are TGCGCCAGCAGCACCGATGGACTAGCGGGGGGTTACAGCTCCTACAATGAGCAGTTCTTC. Translation gives CASSTDGLAGGYSSYNEQFF. The whole variable domain, remainder taken from reference TRBV5-1 and TRBJ2-1, is KAGVTQTPRYLIKTRGQQVTLSCSPISGHRSVSWYQQTPGQGLQFLFEYFSETQRNKGNFPGRFSGRQFSNSRSEMNVSTLELGDSALYLCASSTDGLAGGYSSYNEQFFGPGTRLTVL.

The chain links TRBV5-1 to TRBJ2-5; D perhaps matches TRBD2 (5 bases). The V gene's germline CDR1 is SGHRS and CDR2 YFSETQ. This CDR3 has 14 residues. The V and J ends lost 4 bases and 5 bases respectively, with 15 bases between them. As DNA, the CDR3 is TGCGCCAGCAGCGGAACACTAGGAACGGAGACCCAGTACTTC. Amino acid sequence: CASSGTLGTETQYF.

J is TRBJ1-5 and V is TRBV9; D is perhaps TRBD1 (5 bases). Trimming pared 6 bases from V and 0 bases from J, leaving 13 bases between. Germline values: CDR1 SGDLS, CDR2 YYNGEE. The CDR3 totals 15 residues. This chain's CDR3 is CASTRTGDSNQPQHF. CDR3 coding DNA: TGTGCCAGCACCCGTACGGGGGATAGCAATCAGCCCCAGCATTTT.

The rearrangement uses TRBV19 and TRBJ2-1, with D perhaps TRBD2 (5 bases). The CDR3 spans 15 residues. V shed 4 bases and J shed 4 bases, with 14 bases lying between them. Germline values: CDR1 LNHDA, CDR2 SQIVND (reference sequence). The CDR3 loop reads CASSTDLEGYNEQFF. As DNA, the CDR3 is TGTGCCAGTAGTACGGATCTCGAGGGTTACAATGAGCAGTTCTTC.

The V and J genes are TRBV15 and TRBJ2-3; 11 nucleotides align to TRBD2. From germline, CDR1 is LNHNV and CDR2 YYDKDF (reference sequence). The length of the CDR3 is 16 residues. V dropped 5 bases and J dropped 6; count of bases not matched to a gene: 10. CDR3 nucleotide sequence: TGTGCCACCAGCTCGAGGGCGTCTAGCGGGAGGGATACGCAGTATTTT. This gives the protein CATSSRASSGRDTQYF.

The sample holds one count of this clone. The V and J genes are TRBV5-1 and TRBJ2-7; D might be TRBD1 (7 bases). This CDR3 is 17 amino acids long. Germline CDR1 is SGHRS and CDR2 is YFSETQ. V dropped 0 bases and J dropped 0 bases, with 16 bases sitting between them. The CDR3 sequence is CASSLAARGDSSYEQYF. CDR3 nucleotides: TGCGCCAGCAGCTTGGCCGCCAGGGGGGACAGCTCCTACGAGCAGTACTTC.

The rearrangement uses TRBV30 and TRBJ1-2; D may be TRBD1 (6 bases). Germline lookup yields CDR1 GTSNPN and CDR2 SVGIG (reference sequence). The CDR3 sequence is 15 residues long. The V and J ends lost 2 bases and 5 bases respectively, with 18 bases between them. The chain's CDR3 is CAWSLPHTGSYGYTF. In DNA form, the CDR3 reads TGTGCCTGGAGTTTACCTCATACAGGGTCGTATGGCTACACCTTC.

This clone was recorded a few times. The rearrangement links TRBV28 to TRBJ2-7; 7 nucleotides agree with TRBD2. The trim removed 9 bases at V and 4 bases at J, leaving 6 bases unmatched. The CDR3 is 12 amino acids. The V gene's germline CDR1 is MDHEN and CDR2 SYDVKM. The CDR3 loop reads CASGSGGYEQYF. DNA of the CDR3: TGTGCCAGTGGATCGGGAGGTTACGAGCAGTACTTC.

J is TRBJ2-7 and V is TRBV6-1; D might be TRBD1 (6 bases). Trimming cost V 2 bases and J 2 bases, with 19 bases left between them. Germline V lookup: CDR1 MNHNS, CDR2 SASEGT. This CDR3 contains 17 residues. The chain's CDR3 is CASSERTGRQDTYEQYF. The CDR3 DNA is TGTGCCAGCAGTGAACGAACCGGTAGACAGGATACCTACGAGCAGTACTTC.

V gene TRBV29-1 combines with J gene TRBJ2-4; TRBD2 matches 9 bases. Germline CDR1 reads SQVTM; CDR2 reads ANQGSEA. With V trimmed by 4 bases and J by 7 bases, 2 bases remained unmatched. The CDR3 has 12 amino acids. CDR3 DNA sequence: TGCAGCGTTGGGACTAGCGCGAACATTCAGTACTTC. As protein: CSVGTSANIQYF.

The rearrangement joins TRBV4-3 to TRBJ2-1; 9 bases match TRBD2. With V trimmed by 1 base and J by 5 bases, 9 bases remained unmatched. The CDR3 is 17 amino acids. Germline-derived CDR1 and CDR2 are LGHNA and YSLEER. The CDR3 region has the DNA TGCGCCAGCAGCCAAGGTGTTAGCGGGAGTAGGAACAATGAGCAGTTCTTC. It translates to CASSQGVSGSRNNEQFF.

The chain links TRBV9 to TRBJ2-1; TRBD2 aligns across 11 bases. V trimming: 0 bases; J trimming: 8 bases; junction bases outside the gene matches: 13. This CDR3 is 18 amino acids long. Germline values: CDR1 SGDLS, CDR2 YYNGEE. The CDR3 coding sequence is TGTGCCAGCAGCGTAGGTGGGGGGACTAGCGGAAGAAGGGATGAGCAGTTCTTC. Protein: CASSVGGGTSGRRDEQFF.

V is TRBV5-5 and J is TRBJ2-7, with TRBD1 matching over 8 bases. The CDR3 totals 18 residues. Trimming at V came to 4 bases and at J to 0 bases, leaving 15 bases not matched to a gene. Germline V gene sequence: CDR1 SGHKS, CDR2 YYEKEE (reference sequence). The CDR3 region has the DNA TGTGCCAGCAGCCCCCGGGGGCAGGGGGCTATTTTCTCCTACGAGCAGTACTTC. Its translation is CASSPRGQGAIFSYEQYF.

V and J are TRBV21-1 and TRBJ2-1; TRBD2, the table's D call, lacks a check against the DNA. TRBV21-1 is a known pseudogene. The CDR3 spans 17 residues. In DNA form, the CDR3 reads TGTGCCAGCAGCAAACTACACCCGACTAGCGGGAGGTGTGAGCAGTTCTTC. This encodes CASSKLHPTSGRCEQFF.

This chain uses TRBV6-6 with TRBJ1-5; tentative D call: TRBD1 (6 bases). V lost 10 bases, J lost 5 bases, and 18 bases lay in between. CDR1 and CDR2 (germline): MNHNY, SVGAGI (reference sequence). The CDR3 consists of 14 residues. CDR3 DNA: TGTGCCACCTCCGGGACATCCTTCGATCAGCCCCAGCATTTT. Translation gives CATSGTSFDQPQHF.